Listed here are 8 T cell receptor beta chains from one sample, sequenced in a study of blood T cell repertoires in COVID-19. Some clones are missing from TCRdb's copy, which holds only in-frame ones; the method was immunoSEQ multiplex PCR. The table lists around 150,000 clones, 60% to 80% of them singletons, with 2.5% to 3.5% in the top ten. Sequencing used peripheral blood. These receptors all come from a man aged 65 to 85 with acute or convalescent COVID-19.

The CDR3: CASRQGALSNQPQHF. DNA of the CDR3: TGTGCCAGCCGGCAGGGCGCCTTAAGCAATCAGCCCCAGCATTTT. V usage is TRBV6-6 and J usage is TRBJ1-5, with D possibly TRBD1 on 5 matching bases. The CDR3 consists of 15 residues. Trimming removed 8 bases at V and 1 base at J, with 15 bases between. Germline lookup yields CDR1 MNHNY and CDR2 SVGAGI (reference sequence).

This clone was detected ten times or more. Other DNA sequences within the sample encode an identical CDR3. CDR3 sequence (DNA): TGCGCCAGCAGCTTGGGCGGGGGCTATGGCTACACCTTC. It translates to CASSLGGGYGYTF. V usage is TRBV5-1 and J usage is TRBJ1-2; D is possibly TRBD1 (5 bases). Germline values: CDR1 SGHRS, CDR2 YFSETQ. With 0 bases removed from V and 4 bases from J, the gap between germline ends came to 7 bases. The CDR3 has 13 residues.

The rearrangement joins TRBV6-4 to TRBJ1-2, with 7 bases identical to TRBD1. The CDR3 spans 13 residues. V gave up 4 bases and J gave up 4 bases; unmatched junction bases: 3. Germline CDR1 is MRHNA and CDR2 is SNTAGT. CDR3 amino acids: CASSVRGSYGYTF. The CDR3 bases are TGTGCCAGCAGTGTCAGGGGGTCCTATGGCTACACCTTC.

The chain's CDR3 is CATQTGGQLAKNIQYF. The DNA of the CDR3 is TGTGCCACTCAAACCGGGGGACAGTTAGCCAAAAACATTCAGTACTTC. The chain joins TRBV10-3 to TRBJ2-4; D may be TRBD1 (7 bases). Germline CDR1 reads ENHRY; CDR2 reads SYGVKD. The CDR3 consists of 16 residues. The V end was cut by 10 bases, the J end by 0 bases, with 19 bases between.

This chain uses TRBV28 with TRBJ2-7; possibly TRBD1 for D (5 bases). Per the germline V gene, CDR1 is MDHEN and CDR2 is SYDVKM. The length of the CDR3 is 13 residues. V lost 3 bases and J lost 3, with 9 bases in between. CDR3 region: CASSFGQGYEQYF. The CDR3 coding sequence is TGTGCCAGCAGTTTTGGTCAGGGCTACGAGCAGTACTTC.

This clone has more than one count but fewer than ten. The genes are TRBV5-3 and TRBJ2-5; a weak D match, TRBD2 (6 bases). TRBV5-3 is marked as an open reading frame, function uncertain. This CDR3 comprises 17 residues. Trimming took off 1 base at V and 2 bases at J, with 18 bases between the two ends. DNA for the CDR3: TGTGCCAGAAGCTTGTGGGACTTCGGGGCCCTACAAGAGACCCAGTACTTC. As protein: CARSLWDFGALQETQYF.

V is TRBV21-1 and J is TRBJ2-1; the table assigns TRBD2, which was not confirmed against the DNA. TRBV21-1 is an annotated pseudogene. CDR3 length equals 19 residues. CDR3 nucleotides: TGTGCCAGCAGCAAAGCGCAGTCGAGCCGAGCGGGAAAAATCGGTGAGCAGTTCTTC. It is translated as CASSKAQSSRAGKIGEQFF.

The chain combines TRBV30 with TRBJ2-2, with TRBD2 matching over 8 bases. Germline lookup yields CDR1 GTSNPN and CDR2 SVGIG (reference sequence). CDR3 length: 15 residues. V shed 3 bases, J shed 0 bases, and the junction held 3 bases outside the gene matches. As DNA, the CDR3 is TGTGCCTGGAGGATTAGCGGGACGAACACCGGGGAGCTGTTTTTT. This gives the protein CAWRISGTNTGELFF.